This passage covers 28 T cell receptor beta chains from one sample sequenced in a study of blood T cell repertoires in COVID-19. Method: immunoSEQ multiplex PCR; TCRdb's copy keeps in-frame clones and lacks some. The sample lists about 140,000 clones, about four fifths seen once, with 1.5% to 2% in the top ten. Sequencing used PBMCs or T cells enriched from blood (not recorded which). These receptor sequences come from a woman younger than 30 who had been exposed to COVID-19.

The chain is built from TRBV11-3 and TRBJ2-3, with a weak D call TRBD1 (6 bases). Looked up from germline, CDR1 is SGHNT and CDR2 is YENEEA. The V gene lost 0 bases and the J gene lost 2 bases, with 27 bases spanning the gap. There are 21 residues in the CDR3. As DNA, the CDR3 is TGTGCCAGCAGCTTAGAAGGGGGATCTCTTAAATTGAATTCACACACAGATACGCAGTATTTT. It specifies CASSLEGGSLKLNSHTDTQYF.

This clone turned up a few times. V and J are TRBV28 and TRBJ1-1; D gene unclear. Trimming took 1 base from V and 7 from J, leaving 10 bases between them. This CDR3 has 13 amino acids. Germline V lookup: CDR1 MDHEN, CDR2 SYDVKM. CDR3 sequence: CASSLSSRGEAFF. As DNA, the CDR3 is TGTGCCAGCAGTTTATCCTCTCGGGGTGAAGCTTTCTTT.

The V and J genes are TRBV12-3 or TRBV12-4 and TRBJ2-7; TRBD2 agrees at 7 bases. CDR3 length: 13 residues. Losses at the gene ends were 3 bases for V and 1 base for J; bases not matched to a gene: 0. The CDR3 is CASSLGLSYEQYF. CDR3 nucleotides: TGTGCCAGCAGTTTGGGACTATCCTACGAGCAGTACTTC.

This chain's CDR3 is CASSTGAIYGYTF. DNA of the CDR3: TGTGCCAGTAGTACAGGGGCTATATATGGCTACACCTTC. The chain carries TRBV19 and TRBJ1-2, with D perhaps matching TRBD1 (6 bases). Germline CDR1 LNHDA, CDR2 SQIVND (reference sequence). The ends were cut back, 4 bases at V and 5 bases at J, with 11 bases in the middle. The CDR3 is made up of 13 amino acids.

This clone was found a few times. V is TRBV11-2 and J is TRBJ2-1; 11 bases line up with TRBD2. V shed 7 bases and J 4 bases; nucleotides not matched to a gene: 3. The CDR3 extends over 14 amino acids. Germline V CDR1 and CDR2: SGHAT, FQNNGV. In DNA form, the CDR3 reads TGTGCCAGCACCACTAGCGGGAGTTACAATGAGCAGTTCTTC. This translates into CASTTSGSYNEQFF.

This chain uses TRBV19 with TRBJ2-4, with a tentative D call TRBD2 (6 bases). Germline CDR1 reads LNHDA; CDR2 reads SQIVND (reference sequence). The CDR3 totals 15 residues. V was trimmed by 4 bases and J by 6 bases, leaving 16 bases between them. DNA for the CDR3: TGTGCCAGTAGTAAGATTAGCGGCCATCCAAACATTCAGTACTTC. Protein product: CASSKISGHPNIQYF. The whole variable domain, filled in from reference TRBV19 and TRBJ2-4, reads DGGITQSPKYLFRKEGQNVTLSCEQNLNHDAMYWYRQDPGQGLRLIYYSQIVNDFQKGDIAEGYSVSREKKESFPLTVTSAQKNPTAFYLCASSKISGHPNIQYFGAGTRLSVL.

The J gene is TRBJ1-1, the V gene TRBV30, with D tentatively TRBD1 (6 bases). V shed 8 bases and J shed 0 bases, with 13 bases lying between them. Per the germline V gene, CDR1 is GTSNPN and CDR2 is SVGIG (reference sequence). This CDR3 comprises 13 residues. In DNA, the CDR3 is TGTGCCGGCCGGACAGACTTGAACACTGAAGCTTTCTTT. Its protein product is CAGRTDLNTEAFF. The full variable domain, in which reference TRBV30 and TRBJ1-1 provide the parts outside the CDR3, is SQTIHQWPATLVQPVGSPLSLECTVEGTSNPNLYWYRQAAGRGLQLLFYSVGIGQISSEVPQNLSASRPQDRQFILSSKKLLLSDSGFYLCAGRTDLNTEAFFGQGTRLTVV.

The V and J genes are TRBV4-3 and TRBJ2-7; D is unresolved. V lost 3 bases to trimming and J lost 4 bases, with 13 bases between them. This CDR3 region has 14 residues. Germline CDR1 and CDR2: LGHNA and YSLEER. This CDR3 is CASSQGRFRYEQYF. CDR3 nucleotides: TGCGCCAGCAGCCAGGGCCGCTTCCGATACGAGCAGTACTTC.

The CDR3 is CASSQYRDRGYEQYF. In DNA, the CDR3 is TGCGCCAGCAGTCAATACCGGGACAGGGGCTACGAGCAGTACTTC. The V call is TRBV23-1, the J call TRBJ2-7; 10 nucleotides align to TRBD1. TRBV23-1 is assigned to the ORF class and has an uncertain function. V lost 1 base and J lost 3; bases outside the gene matches: 3. The CDR3 is 15 amino acids.

Turning to this clone: The same CDR3 arises from other DNA sequences in this sample as well. The gene calls are TRBV11-2 and TRBJ2-1, with TRBD2 identical over 10 bases. Germline V lookup: CDR1 SGHAT, CDR2 FQNNGV. CDR3 size: 16 residues. After removal of 5 bases from V and 0 bases from J, the junction contained 4 bases not matched to a gene. CDR3 region: CASSRTSGNSYNEQFF. Written as DNA, the CDR3 is TGTGCCAGCAGCCGGACTAGCGGCAACTCCTACAATGAGCAGTTCTTC. The full variable domain, with the rest looked up from reference TRBV11-2 and TRBJ2-1, is EAGVAQSPRYKIIEKRQSVAFWCNPISGHATLYWYQQILGQGPKLLIQFQNNGVVDDSQLPKDRFSAERLKGVDSTLKIQPAKLEDSAVYLCASSRTSGNSYNEQFFGPGTRLTVL.

This chain links TRBV9 with TRBJ1-5, with D possibly matching TRBD1 (5 bases). The CDR3 loop spans 14 amino acids. The germline V gene has CDR1 SGDLS and CDR2 YYNGEE. V lost 4 bases and J lost 7, with 15 bases in between. The CDR3 loop is CASSTGLAVQPQHF. As DNA, the CDR3 is TGTGCCAGCAGCACGGGACTTGCGGTACAGCCCCAGCATTTT.

V and J are TRBV24-1 and TRBJ1-2; D is ambiguous. CDR1 and CDR2 (germline): KGHDR, SFDVKD. The germline V and J ends were trimmed by 1 base and 7 bases, with 9 bases remaining between them. The CDR3 runs to 13 residues. The CDR3 DNA reads as TGTGCCACCAGTGATTTCGAGGGAAGTGGCTACACCTTC. It translates to CATSDFEGSGYTF.

The chain recombines TRBV27 with TRBJ2-7, with D possibly TRBD2 on 7 matching bases. This CDR3 has 13 residues. CDR1 MNHEY and CDR2 SMNVEV come from the germline V gene (reference sequence). V was clipped by 6 bases and J by 4 bases, with 13 bases between them. The DNA for the CDR3 is TGTGCCAGCAGCTCCAAGGGGGGGTACGAGCAGTACTTC. It codes for CASSSKGGYEQYF.

This chain uses TRBV4-1 with TRBJ2-7, with 7 bases matching TRBD1. The V segment lost 0 bases and the J segment 4 bases; nucleotides outside the gene matches: 6. The CDR3 is made up of 15 amino acids. The germline gives CDR1 MGHRA, CDR2 YSYEKL. The CDR3 DNA reads TGCGCCAGCAGCCAAGATAGGAGACAGGGTTACGAGCAGTACTTC. Translating gives CASSQDRRQGYEQYF.

As DNA, the CDR3 is TGTGCCAGCAGCTCCCGGACAGGAATGGTCCCTGAAGCTTTCTTT. Translating gives CASSSRTGMVPEAFF. The V gene is TRBV9, the J gene TRBJ1-1; 7 bases match TRBD1. The V gene end was trimmed by 4 bases and the J gene end by 6 bases; junction bases not matched to a gene: 12. This CDR3 is built from 15 residues. The germline V gene encodes CDR1 SGDLS and CDR2 YYNGEE.

This rearrangement joins TRBV11-3 to TRBJ2-1, with 7 bases aligning to TRBD1. Germline V CDR1 and CDR2: SGHNT, YENEEA. Trimming took 0 bases from V and 5 from J; bases not matched to a gene: 4. The CDR3 sequence is 15 residues long. This CDR3 is CASSLEGQNHNEQFF. The CDR3 DNA follows: TGTGCCAGCAGCTTAGAGGGACAGAATCACAATGAGCAGTTCTTC.

The rearrangement uses TRBV2 and TRBJ1-5; D possibly corresponds to TRBD1 (6 bases). The V gene lost 8 bases and the J gene lost 1 base, with 18 bases spanning the gap. The CDR3 contains 16 residues. The germline V gene has CDR1 SNHLY and CDR2 FYNNEI. The DNA for the CDR3 is TGTGCCAGCGGGGGAGGGAGGCAGGGGAGCAATCAGCCCCAGCATTTT. It yields the protein CASGGGRQGSNQPQHF.

The genes are TRBV27 and TRBJ1-2; 11 nucleotides agree with TRBD1. Trimming cost V 6 bases and J 1 base; bases outside gene matches: 13. CDR1 MNHEY and CDR2 SMNVEV come from the germline V gene (reference sequence). The CDR3 is 18 residues long. CDR3 protein: CASRPQRRDRGINYGYTF. The CDR3, as DNA: TGTGCCAGCAGGCCCCAAAGGCGGGACAGGGGGATTAACTATGGCTACACCTTC.

CDR3 DNA sequence: TGTGCCAGCAGCCAAGATTGGAGCGGGAGGGGCGAGCAGTACTTC. It yields the protein CASSQDWSGRGEQYF. The J gene is TRBJ2-7, the V gene TRBV14; 10 nucleotides agree with TRBD2. The CDR3 length is 15 residues. With V trimmed by 0 bases and J by 6 bases, 5 bases remained unmatched. Germline CDR1 SGHDN, CDR2 FVKESK.

The CDR3 is CASSQDRLRRGWTGELFF. In DNA form, the CDR3 reads TGTGCCAGCAGCCAAGATCGTTTGCGCAGGGGGTGGACCGGGGAGCTGTTTTTT. The chain combines TRBV3-1 (or the pseudogene TRBV3-2) with TRBJ2-2, with TRBD1 matching 7 bases. The V gene's germline CDR1 is LGHDT and CDR2 YNNKEL (reference sequence). V lost 0 bases and J lost 5; bases outside the gene matches: 12. This CDR3 comprises 18 residues.

This chain links TRBV20-1 with TRBJ1-2; D not certain. Trimming removed 5 bases from V and 4 bases from J, with 11 bases in between. Germline V gene data show CDR1 as DFQATT and CDR2 as SNEGSKA (reference sequence). The CDR3 has 12 amino acids. The CDR3 DNA is TGCAGTGCTGGTGGATTGGCCTATGGCTACACCTTC. Encoded protein: CSAGGLAYGYTF.

The chain carries TRBV19 and TRBJ1-2; D perhaps matches TRBD1 (6 bases). CDR1 LNHDA and CDR2 SQIVND come from the germline V gene (reference sequence). The CDR3 contains 14 residues. Trimming took 5 bases from V and 8 from J, leaving 18 bases between them. The CDR3 bases are TGTGCCAGTAGTCCCTCCTTTGGGGGCTTAGGCTACACCTTC. This translates into CASSPSFGGLGYTF.

V and J are TRBV18 and TRBJ2-1, with D unresolved. The CDR3 is made up of 13 amino acids. Germline V gene data show CDR1 as KGHSH and CDR2 as LQKENI. V shed 2 bases and J shed 8 bases, with 10 bases lying between them. CDR3 loop: CASSPGESYEQFF. CDR3 coding DNA: TGTGCCAGCTCACCAGGAGAGTCCTATGAGCAGTTCTTC.

J is TRBJ1-2 and V is TRBV28; TRBD1 matches 7 bases. The V gene end was trimmed by 5 bases and the J gene end by 2 bases; junction bases not matched to a gene: 5. The germline V gene encodes CDR1 MDHEN and CDR2 SYDVKM. CDR3 length equals 14 residues. The DNA of the CDR3 is TGTGCCAGCAGTACCGCGACAGGGAACTATGGCTACACCTTC. Its translation: CASSTATGNYGYTF.

The chain is built from TRBV4-1 and TRBJ2-7; 9 nucleotides match TRBD1. CDR3 size: 15 residues. CDR1 and CDR2 (germline): MGHRA, YSYEKL. V shed 1 base, J shed 2 bases, and the junction held 3 bases outside the gene matches. CDR3 bases: TGCGCCAGCAGCCAAGCGGGACAGGGAACCTACGAGCAGTACTTC. Translating it yields CASSQAGQGTYEQYF.

The gene calls are TRBV5-1 and TRBJ2-1; 9 bases map to TRBD1. The J segment lost 6 bases and the V segment lost 7 bases, leaving 8 bases of the junction unmatched. The CDR3 length is 14 residues. Germline V lookup: CDR1 SGHRS, CDR2 YFSETQ. For the CDR3, the DNA is TGCGCCAGCGGCCCACAGGGGGCGGTCAATGAGCAGTTCTTC. This translates into CASGPQGAVNEQFF.

The chain carries TRBV15 and TRBJ2-7; 8 bases agree with TRBD1. The CDR3 has 12 amino acids. With V trimmed by 5 bases and J by 3 bases, 0 bases remained unmatched. Looked up from germline, CDR1 is LNHNV and CDR2 is YYDKDF (reference sequence). CDR3 coding DNA: TGTGCCACCAGCGGACAGGGCTACGAGCAGTACTTC. This encodes CATSGQGYEQYF. Variable domain in full (rest from reference TRBV15 and TRBJ2-7): DAMVIQNPRYQVTQFGKPVTLSCSQTLNHNVMYWYQQKSSQAPKLLFHYYDKDFNNEADTPDNFQSRRPNTSFCFLDIRSPGLGDTAMYLCATSGQGYEQYFGPGTRLTVT.

The V call is TRBV5-6, the J call TRBJ2-2, with TRBD1 identical over 10 bases. The CDR3 covers 16 residues. The V gene's germline CDR1 is SGHDT and CDR2 YYEEEE. The V gene end was trimmed by 0 bases and the J gene end by 1 base; junction bases not matched to a gene: 0. The CDR3 DNA reads as TGTGCCAGCAGCTTGGGGGACAGGGGGAACACCGGGGAGCTGTTTTTT. It specifies CASSLGDRGNTGELFF.